One sample yielded the 29 T cell receptor beta chains listed below, sequenced in a study of T cell responses to AZD1222 COVID-19 vaccine. Repertoires were generated with immunoSEQ multiplex PCR, while TCRdb's copy carries only in-frame clones and drops some. Counted here are over 110,000 clones, around 93% occurring once; the ten biggest clones make up 4.5% to 5.5%. The sample consisted of peripheral blood, taken on day 0 of AZD1222 vaccination. The receptors derive from an adult in good health.

The chain employs TRBV4-1 and TRBJ2-7; 8 nucleotides agree with TRBD2. Trimming removed 0 bases from V and 0 bases from J; junction bases left unmatched: 7. Germline CDR1 and CDR2: MGHRA and YSYEKL. The CDR3 runs 17 residues. The chain's CDR3 is CASSQDDQRGPSYEQYF. The CDR3 DNA follows: TGCGCCAGCAGCCAAGATGATCAGCGGGGGCCCTCCTACGAGCAGTACTTC.

This clone was observed a single time. The chain's CDR3 is CASSPPGHTGELFF. The CDR3 DNA follows: TGCGCCAGCAGTCCACCCGGGCACACCGGGGAGCTGTTTTTT. The V call is TRBV23-1, the J call TRBJ2-2; no firm D call. Being an ORF, TRBV23-1 has a function that is uncertain. This CDR3 comprises 14 residues. Trimming pared 4 bases from V and 3 bases from J, leaving 9 bases between.

The rearrangement links TRBV5-8 to TRBJ1-2, with no clear D. The CDR3 sequence is 14 residues long. Trimming removed 4 bases at V and 8 bases at J, with 18 bases between. Per germline, CDR1 SGHTS and CDR2 YDEGEE. CDR3 protein: CASSGVAGLRGYTF. The CDR3 nucleotides are TGTGCCAGCAGCGGCGTGGCCGGGCTTAGAGGCTACACCTTC.

The rearrangement uses TRBV29-1 and TRBJ2-7, with 7 bases matching TRBD1. The CDR3 is 11 residues long. The germline V gene encodes CDR1 SQVTM and CDR2 ANQGSEA. The CDR3 bases are TGCGGGTACAGGGGTGTCGACGAGCAGTACTTC. Translating it yields CGYRGVDEQYF.

The chain uses TRBV3-1 (or the pseudogene TRBV3-2) and TRBJ2-2; TRBD2 matches 11 bases. The CDR3 has 16 amino acids. Germline V gene data show CDR1 as LGHDT and CDR2 as YNNKEL (reference sequence). V shed 2 bases, J shed 7 bases, and the junction held 6 bases outside the gene matches. Written as DNA, the CDR3 is TGTGCCAGCAGCCAAACTCTAGCGGGAGGTGGCGGGGAGCTGTTTTTT. Protein: CASSQTLAGGGGELFF.

J is TRBJ1-1 and V is TRBV10-3; D unclear. The CDR3 has 14 residues. Germline CDR1 reads ENHRY; CDR2 reads SYGVKD. Between the trimmed V and J ends, which lost 0 bases and 4 bases, there was a span of 9 bases. As DNA, the CDR3 is TGTGCCATCAGTGAGTCTCCTCTGGTCACTGAAGCTTTCTTT. Translated, it gives CAISESPLVTEAFF.

The chain couples TRBV2 to TRBJ1-2, with D perhaps matching TRBD1 (6 bases). CDR1 and CDR2 from the germline V gene are SNHLY and FYNNEI. Trimming pared 7 bases from V and 8 bases from J, leaving 26 bases between. There are 16 residues in the CDR3. The CDR3 DNA follows: TGTGCCAGCATTTTCTACGGGGGGGCTGTTTCCTACGGCTACACCTTC. This codes for CASIFYGGAVSYGYTF. Drawing the rest from reference TRBV2 and TRBJ1-2, the complete variable domain is EPEVTQTPSHQVTQMGQEVILRCVPISNHLYFYWYRQILGQKVEFLVSFYNNEISEKSEIFDDQFSVERPDGSNFTLKIRSTKLEDSAMYFCASIFYGGAVSYGYTFGSGTRLTVV.

This clone has a single count. This chain joins TRBV18 and TRBJ1-1; TRBD1 matches 12 bases. Trimming removed 3 bases from V and 10 bases from J; junction bases left unmatched: 12. Germline assignment: CDR1 KGHSH and CDR2 LQKENI. The CDR3 length is 16 residues. The CDR3 bases are TGTGCCAGCTCACCGAACTATCCGGGGACAGGGGGCCGAGCTTTCTTT. Protein: CASSPNYPGTGGRAFF.

The rearrangement uses TRBV6-2 or TRBV6-3 and TRBJ2-3; 10 bases fit TRBD2. This CDR3 region has 17 residues. The J segment lost 2 bases and the V segment lost 2 bases, leaving 7 bases of the junction unmatched. CDR1 is MNHEY, CDR2 SVGEGT, per germline. The DNA for the CDR3 is TGTGCCAGCAGTTACGGGCTAGCGGGGGCCTCCACAGATACGCAGTATTTT. Protein: CASSYGLAGASTDTQYF.

This chain links TRBV3-1 (or the pseudogene TRBV3-2) with TRBJ2-7, with D unresolved. Germline-derived CDR1 and CDR2 are LGHDT and YNNKEL (reference sequence). CDR3 size: 12 residues. V lost 2 bases and J 2 bases, leaving 4 bases between the germline ends. This CDR3 is CASSQRAYEQYF. The DNA of the CDR3 is TGTGCCAGCAGCCAAAGAGCCTACGAGCAGTACTTC.

The rearrangement uses TRBV2 and TRBJ2-2; 7 bases map to TRBD1. CDR3 length: 15 amino acids. J was trimmed by 7 bases and V by 6 bases; bases with no gene match: 11. From germline, CDR1 is SNHLY and CDR2 FYNNEI. CDR3: CASRGGSRSVGELFF. The CDR3 DNA reads as TGTGCCAGCAGAGGGGGCTCCAGGAGTGTCGGGGAGCTGTTTTTT.

This chain joins TRBV6-2 or TRBV6-3 and TRBJ2-7; D may be TRBD1 (5 bases). CDR3 size: 15 residues. V lost 2 bases and J 0 bases, leaving 11 bases between the germline ends. Germline V gene lookup returns CDR1 MNHEY and CDR2 SVGEGT. CDR3 coding DNA: TGTGCCAGCAGTTACGGGGCCAGCCTCTCCTACGAGCAGTACTTC. It encodes CASSYGASLSYEQYF.

Details on this clone: The junction departs from germline at one end; a sequencing error may be responsible. This sequence joins TRBV30 and TRBJ1-2; 7 nucleotides match TRBD1. The CDR3 is made up of 15 amino acids. The V gene's germline CDR1 is GTSNPN and CDR2 SVGIG (reference sequence). CDR3: CAWEERQGVNDGYTF. DNA for the CDR3: TGTGCCTGGGAGGAGCGGCAGGGGGTTAACGATGGCTACACCTTC.

The genes are TRBV6-2 or TRBV6-3 and TRBJ1-2; D gene ambiguous. The CDR3 is 13 residues long. Germline V gene data show CDR1 as MNHEY and CDR2 as SVGEGT. Between the trimmed V and J ends, which lost 3 bases and 8 bases, there was a span of 13 bases. In nucleotides, the CDR3 is TGTGCCAGCAGTTATTTCCGCGAGGACGGCTACACCTTC. Translated: CASSYFREDGYTF.

The J gene is TRBJ2-1, the V gene TRBV13; tentatively, D is TRBD1 (6 bases). V lost 7 bases and J lost 6, with 13 bases in between. The V gene's germline CDR1 is PRHDT and CDR2 FYEKMQ (reference sequence). The CDR3 is made up of 13 amino acids. CDR3 nucleotides: TGTGCCAGCACCGATCCAGGGGTCAATGAGCAGTTCTTC. Its translation is CASTDPGVNEQFF.

The chain links TRBV3-1 (or the pseudogene TRBV3-2) to TRBJ2-3, with 13 bases that match TRBD2. The V segment lost 4 bases and the J segment 4 bases; nucleotides outside the gene matches: 2. Germline values: CDR1 LGHDT, CDR2 YNNKEL (reference sequence). The CDR3 spans 15 residues. CDR3 DNA sequence: TGTGCCAGCAGCCTGGGACTAGCGGGGTCAGATACGCAGTATTTT. As protein: CASSLGLAGSDTQYF.

A single count supports this clone. J is TRBJ2-5 and V is TRBV3-1 (or the pseudogene TRBV3-2); tentatively, D is TRBD2 (6 bases). The CDR3 is 14 residues long. Germline lookup yields CDR1 LGHDT and CDR2 YNNKEL (reference sequence). Trimming left V 1 base short and J 4 bases short, with 10 bases between. The CDR3: CASSQGRGGETQYF. Here the CDR3 DNA reads TGTGCCAGCAGCCAAGGACGGGGAGGAGAGACCCAGTACTTC.

The genes are TRBV2 and TRBJ2-1, with D tentatively TRBD2 (7 bases). This CDR3 has 14 residues. Germline V gives CDR1 SNHLY, CDR2 FYNNEI. V lost 6 bases, J lost 7 bases, and 16 bases lay in between. This CDR3 reads CASRGGVNNNEQFF. In DNA, the CDR3 is TGTGCCAGCAGAGGGGGGGTAAATAATAATGAGCAGTTCTTC.

This chain uses TRBV6-5 with TRBJ2-7; D is ambiguous. This CDR3 comprises 16 residues. V gave up 2 bases and J gave up 7 bases, with 21 bases separating them. Germline CDR1 MNHEY, CDR2 SVGAGI. The CDR3 DNA is TGTGCCAGCAGTTACGATTGGACCTCCAGGATCGGGGAGCAGTACTTC. Translation gives CASSYDWTSRIGEQYF.

The chain is built from TRBV10-3 and TRBJ2-1; D is undetermined. Trimming pared 3 bases from V and 8 bases from J, leaving 14 bases between. There are 14 residues in the CDR3. CDR1 is ENHRY, CDR2 SYGVKD, per germline. The CDR3 loop reads CAISDQTALYEQFF. CDR3 bases: TGTGCCATCAGTGACCAGACTGCATTATATGAGCAGTTCTTC.

This sequence joins TRBV12-3 or TRBV12-4 and TRBJ2-3; no definite D call. The CDR3 spans 12 residues. With 4 bases removed from V and 0 bases from J, the gap between germline ends came to 2 bases. CDR3 coding DNA: TGTGCCAGCAGTTGGAGCACAGATACGCAGTATTTT. The encoded protein is CASSWSTDTQYF.

The J gene is TRBJ2-1, the V gene TRBV7-9; D is uncertain. Trimming left V 1 base short and J 6 bases short, with 10 bases between. The CDR3 has 14 residues. In germline, CDR1 is SEHNR, CDR2 FQNEAQ (reference sequence). CDR3 sequence: CASSLGYGPNEQFF. For the CDR3, the DNA is TGTGCCAGCAGCTTAGGGTACGGACCCAATGAGCAGTTCTTC. The whole variable domain, remainder taken from reference TRBV7-9 and TRBJ2-1, is DTGVSQNPRHKITKRGQNVTFRCDPISEHNRLYWYRQTLGQGPEFLTYFQNEAQLEKSRLLSDRFSAERPKGSFSTLEIQRTEQGDSAMYLCASSLGYGPNEQFFGPGTRLTVL.

This chain connects TRBV24-1 to TRBJ2-5, with 7 bases lining up with TRBD1. With 4 bases clipped from V and 2 bases from J, the junction kept 9 bases outside the gene matches. This CDR3 contains 16 residues. Germline loops: CDR1 KGHDR, CDR2 SFDVKD. DNA for the CDR3: TGTGCCACCAGTGAAGGGACAGCGCCGGGGCAAGAGACCCAGTACTTC. Its protein is CATSEGTAPGQETQYF.

The gene calls are TRBV12-5 and TRBJ1-2; 9 bases align to TRBD1. Looked up from germline, CDR1 is LGHNT and CDR2 is FRNRAP. CDR3 length: 14 residues. J gave up 8 bases and V 6 bases, and 10 bases lay outside the gene matches. The CDR3 is CASGRQDRGEGYTF. In DNA, the CDR3 is TGTGCTAGTGGCCGCCAGGACAGGGGTGAGGGCTACACCTTC.

The genes are TRBV10-3 and TRBJ2-7, with no clear D. The CDR3 contains 12 residues. Germline values: CDR1 ENHRY, CDR2 SYGVKD. V lost 2 bases to trimming and J lost 2 bases, with 4 bases between them. The CDR3 DNA follows: TGTGCCATCAGTGAGCGGCCCTACGAGCAGTACTTC. Translation: CAISERPYEQYF.

The chain carries TRBV28 and TRBJ1-5; D remains ambiguous. This CDR3 is built from 16 residues. V shed 5 bases and J shed 0 bases, with 14 bases lying between them. Germline V CDR1 and CDR2: MDHEN, SYDVKM. The CDR3 DNA sequence: TGTGCCAGCAGTGCCCCTCGCGACTATAGCAATCAGCCCCAGCATTTT. The encoded protein is CASSAPRDYSNQPQHF.

V and J are TRBV19 and TRBJ1-5; 9 positions agree with TRBD1. The V and J ends lost 3 bases and 4 bases, in that order; junction bases with no gene match: 1. In germline, CDR1 is LNHDA, CDR2 SQIVND (reference sequence). This CDR3 spans 14 amino acids. This CDR3 is CASSMGTGNQPQHF. As DNA, the CDR3 is TGTGCCAGTAGTATGGGGACAGGGAATCAGCCCCAGCATTTT.

The rearrangement joins TRBV9 to TRBJ2-1; tentatively, D is TRBD2 (5 bases). Germline V CDR1 and CDR2: SGDLS, YYNGEE. The CDR3 length is 13 residues. V dropped 0 bases and J dropped 9 bases, with 10 bases sitting between them. Here the CDR3 reads CASSVVLDGEQFF. The CDR3 DNA reads TGTGCCAGCAGCGTAGTACTAGACGGTGAGCAGTTCTTC.

V and J are TRBV18 and TRBJ2-3; D remains unclear. In germline, CDR1 is KGHSH, CDR2 LQKENI. The CDR3 has 15 amino acids. Deletions cut 1 base from V and 0 bases from J, with 8 bases between. The chain's CDR3 is CASSPRQTSTDTQYF. Written as DNA, the CDR3 is TGTGCCAGCTCACCACGGCAGACTAGCACAGATACGCAGTATTTT.